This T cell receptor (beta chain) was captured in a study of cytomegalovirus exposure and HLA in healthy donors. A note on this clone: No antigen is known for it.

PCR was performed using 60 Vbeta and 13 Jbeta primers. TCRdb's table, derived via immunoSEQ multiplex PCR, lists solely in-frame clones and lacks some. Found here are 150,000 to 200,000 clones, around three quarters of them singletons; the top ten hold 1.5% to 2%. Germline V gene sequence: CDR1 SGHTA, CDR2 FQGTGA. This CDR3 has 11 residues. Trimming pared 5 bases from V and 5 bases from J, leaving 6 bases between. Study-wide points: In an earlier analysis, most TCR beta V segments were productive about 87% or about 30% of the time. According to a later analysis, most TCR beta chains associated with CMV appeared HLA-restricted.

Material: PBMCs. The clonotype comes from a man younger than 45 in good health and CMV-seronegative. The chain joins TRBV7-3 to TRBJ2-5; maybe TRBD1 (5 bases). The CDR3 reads CASSPGETQYF. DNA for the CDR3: TGTGCCAGCAGCCCAGGGGAGACCCAGTACTTC.